The rows below give T cell receptor beta chains drawn from one sample of a study of cytomegalovirus exposure and HLA in healthy donors. Clones were sequenced by immunoSEQ multiplex PCR, and TCRdb holds only the in-frame ones, with some missing. Among tens of thousands of clones listed, 90% to 95% were seen once. Material for sequencing was PBMCs. Receptors originate from a young man in good health and CMV-seronegative. Each CDR3 is given with its conserved first and last residue. The D gene is left open where the match is weak. The size of a clone is reported for some rows only, either as once, few or many, or as a class for expanded clones.

d_gene: -
abundance: -
j_gene: TRBJ1-2
v_gene: TRBV4-2
CDR3aa: CASSQGGEYDYGYTF
CDR3nt: TGTGCCAGCAGCCAGGGGGGAGAGTATGACTATGGCTACACCTTC

d_gene: TRBD2
abundance: once
j_gene: TRBJ2-3
v_gene: TRBV5-6
CDR3aa: CASSSARGAGPDTQYF
CDR3nt: TGTGCCAGCAGCTCGGCGCGGGGGGCCGGGCCAGATACGCAGTATTTT

d_gene: -
abundance: -
j_gene: TRBJ1-1
v_gene: TRBV5-1
CDR3aa: CASSLVGALMNTEAFF
CDR3nt: TGCGCCAGCAGCTTGGTGGGGGCCCTAATGAACACTGAAGCTTTCTTT

d_gene: TRBD1
abundance: -
j_gene: TRBJ2-7
v_gene: TRBV5-1
CDR3aa: CASSLPGTGGSYEQYF
CDR3nt: TGCGCCAGCAGCTTGCCCGGGACAGGGGGCTCCTACGAGCAGTACTTC

d_gene: TRBD2
abundance: -
j_gene: TRBJ2-7
v_gene: TRBV4-3
CDR3aa: CASSPWTSERYEQYF
CDR3nt: TGCGCCAGCAGCCCGTGGACTAGCGAGAGGTACGAGCAGTACTTC

d_gene: TRBD2
abundance: -
j_gene: TRBJ2-2
v_gene: TRBV7-3
CDR3aa: CASSLSLSGRADTGELFF
CDR3nt: TGTGCCAGCAGCTTAAGTTTGAGCGGGAGGGCGGACACCGGGGAGCTGTTTTTT

d_gene: TRBD1
abundance: -
j_gene: TRBJ2-5
v_gene: TRBV27
CDR3aa: CASSMVGTGSFQGAQYF
CDR3nt: TGTGCCAGCAGTATGGTTGGGACAGGTAGTTTTCAAGGTGCCCAGTACTTC

d_gene: TRBD2
abundance: -
j_gene: TRBJ2-3
v_gene: TRBV4-2
CDR3aa: CASSQNPLAGGRRTDTQYF
CDR3nt: TGTGCCAGCAGCCAAAATCCACTAGCGGGAGGGAGGAGGACAGATACGCAGTATTTT

d_gene: -
abundance: once
j_gene: TRBJ1-4
v_gene: TRBV7-9
CDR3aa: CASSIAGEKLFF
CDR3nt: TGTGCCAGCAGCATCGCGGGGGAAAAACTGTTTTTT

d_gene: TRBD1
abundance: -
j_gene: TRBJ1-2
v_gene: TRBV19
CDR3aa: CASSRETGGNYGYTF
CDR3nt: TGTGCCAGTAGTAGGGAGACAGGGGGGAACTATGGCTACACCTTC

d_gene: TRBD1
abundance: -
j_gene: TRBJ2-1
v_gene: TRBV9
CDR3aa: CASSASGQLYNEQFF
CDR3nt: TGTGCCAGCAGCGCCTCGGGACAGCTCTACAATGAGCAGTTCTTC

d_gene: -
abundance: -
j_gene: TRBJ2-1
v_gene: TRBV29-1
CDR3aa: CSVERRVSYNEQFF
CDR3nt: TGCAGCGTTGAGCGGCGGGTCTCCTACAATGAGCAGTTCTTC

d_gene: TRBD1
abundance: -
j_gene: TRBJ2-1
v_gene: TRBV25-1
CDR3aa: CASSSFGQGRYNEQFF
CDR3nt: TGTGCCAGCAGTTCTTTCGGACAGGGACGTTACAATGAGCAGTTCTTC

d_gene: -
abundance: -
j_gene: TRBJ1-6
v_gene: TRBV30
CDR3aa: CAWRNILSYNSPLHF
CDR3nt: TGTGCCTGGAGGAACATTCTCTCCTATAATTCACCCCTCCACTTT

d_gene: -
abundance: -
j_gene: TRBJ1-5
v_gene: TRBV5-4
CDR3aa: CASSPVTGMSYNQPQHF
CDR3nt: TGTGCCAGCAGCCCCGTTACAGGGATGTCATACAATCAGCCCCAGCATTTT

d_gene: TRBD1
abundance: -
j_gene: TRBJ2-1
v_gene: TRBV27
CDR3aa: CASSPTGTGVVYNEQFF
CDR3nt: TGTGCCAGCAGTCCCACCGGGACAGGGGTTGTTTACAATGAGCAGTTCTTC

d_gene: -
abundance: -
j_gene: TRBJ2-1
v_gene: TRBV7-3
CDR3aa: CASSLTRLDYNEQFF
CDR3nt: TGTGCCAGCAGCTTAACCAGACTAGACTACAATGAGCAGTTCTTC

d_gene: -
abundance: -
j_gene: TRBJ1-2
v_gene: TRBV7-2
CDR3aa: CASSLRGYGYTF
CDR3nt: TGTGCCAGCAGCTTGCGGGGCTACGGCTACACCTTC

d_gene: -
abundance: -
j_gene: TRBJ1-1
v_gene: TRBV5-4
CDR3aa: CASSRPWEAMNTEAFF
CDR3nt: TGTGCCAGCAGCCGCCCGTGGGAGGCCATGAACACTGAAGCTTTCTTT

d_gene: TRBD1
abundance: -
j_gene: TRBJ2-1
v_gene: TRBV2
CDR3aa: CASAGGQGMNEQFF
CDR3nt: TGTGCCAGCGCCGGGGGACAGGGGATGAATGAGCAGTTCTTC

d_gene: -
abundance: -
j_gene: TRBJ1-3
v_gene: TRBV19
CDR3aa: CASSLEQVFSGNTIYF
CDR3nt: TGTGCCAGTAGTCTAGAACAGGTCTTCTCTGGAAACACCATATATTTT

d_gene: TRBD1
abundance: -
j_gene: TRBJ1-1
v_gene: TRBV6-6
CDR3aa: CASSYRDRDTEAFF
CDR3nt: TGTGCCAGCAGTTATCGGGACAGGGACACTGAAGCTTTCTTT

d_gene: -
abundance: -
j_gene: TRBJ2-1
v_gene: TRBV6-5
CDR3aa: CASSKQGGEQFF
CDR3nt: TGTGCCAGCAGTAAACAGGGCGGTGAGCAGTTCTTC

d_gene: TRBD1
abundance: once
j_gene: TRBJ2-3
v_gene: TRBV29-1
CDR3aa: CSVAGLPGQGALTDTQYF
CDR3nt: TGCAGCGTTGCAGGCCTCCCCGGACAGGGGGCTCTGACAGATACGCAGTATTTT

d_gene: -
abundance: -
j_gene: TRBJ1-2
v_gene: TRBV21-1
CDR3aa: CASSKLSPESNYGYTF
CDR3nt: TGTGCCAGCAGCAAATTGTCCCCAGAAAGTAACTATGGCTACACCTTC

d_gene: -
abundance: once
j_gene: TRBJ1-2
v_gene: TRBV6-5
CDR3aa: CASSDGLNYGYTF
CDR3nt: TGTGCCAGCAGTGACGGACTGAACTATGGCTACACCTTC

d_gene: -
abundance: -
j_gene: TRBJ1-1
v_gene: TRBV30
CDR3aa: CAWNLANTEAFF
CDR3nt: TGTGCCTGGAACCTAGCCAACACTGAAGCTTTCTTT

d_gene: -
abundance: -
j_gene: TRBJ2-7
v_gene: TRBV2
CDR3aa: CATSGEEQYF
CDR3nt: TGTGCCACCTCAGGGGAGGAGCAGTACTTC

d_gene: -
abundance: -
j_gene: TRBJ1-4
v_gene: TRBV9
CDR3aa: CASSAQDSEKLFF
CDR3nt: TGTGCCAGCAGCGCCCAAGACAGTGAAAAACTGTTTTTT

d_gene: TRBD2
abundance: -
j_gene: TRBJ2-7
v_gene: TRBV7-9
CDR3aa: CASSPWTRAYEQYF
CDR3nt: TGTGCCAGCAGCCCATGGACTAGGGCCTACGAGCAGTACTTC

d_gene: -
abundance: -
j_gene: TRBJ1-1
v_gene: TRBV2
CDR3aa: CAGNTEAFF
CDR3nt: TGTGCCGGCAACACTGAAGCTTTCTTT

d_gene: -
abundance: -
j_gene: TRBJ2-7
v_gene: TRBV6-1
CDR3aa: CASGLGQRSYEQYF
CDR3nt: TGTGCCAGCGGGTTAGGACAGCGAAGCTACGAGCAGTACTTC

d_gene: TRBD1
abundance: -
j_gene: TRBJ1-1
v_gene: TRBV7-9
CDR3aa: CASSSGQGFNTEAFF
CDR3nt: TGTGCCAGCAGCTCGGGACAGGGATTCAACACTGAAGCTTTCTTT

d_gene: -
abundance: -
j_gene: TRBJ1-5
v_gene: TRBV27
CDR3aa: CASRQGNNQPQHF
CDR3nt: TGTGCCAGCAGGCAGGGGAACAATCAGCCCCAGCATTTT

d_gene: TRBD1
abundance: -
j_gene: TRBJ2-1
v_gene: TRBV25-1
CDR3aa: CASSLRQGEVNEQFF
CDR3nt: TGTGCCAGCAGTCTCCGACAGGGGGAGGTTAATGAGCAGTTCTTC